The present T cell receptor (beta chain) was sequenced within a study of blood T cell repertoires in COVID-19. At the level of the study: Italy, Spain and the United States were the sources of the convalescent and acute COVID-19 samples.

Authors' data handling: Amplified reference gene primers provided the basis for estimating nucleated cell counts. Produced via immunoSEQ multiplex PCR; TCRdb's table is partial and in-frame only. D and trimming come from the DNA, and the V and J calls and clone size come from that table. The sample lists over 130,000 clones, approximately 89% occurring once. The CDR3 has 14 residues. With V trimmed by 4 bases and J by 8 bases, 7 bases remained unmatched. The germline V gene has CDR1 SGHVS and CDR2 FNYEAQ. The clonotype was recovered from a human donor in a cohort sampled during active COVID-19. Sample: peripheral blood. V gene TRBV7-6 combines with J gene TRBJ2-1, with TRBD2 identical over 8 bases. CDR3: CASSSYLTSDEQFF. The CDR3 nucleotides are TGTGCCAGCAGCTCCTACTTGACTAGCGATGAGCAGTTCTTC.